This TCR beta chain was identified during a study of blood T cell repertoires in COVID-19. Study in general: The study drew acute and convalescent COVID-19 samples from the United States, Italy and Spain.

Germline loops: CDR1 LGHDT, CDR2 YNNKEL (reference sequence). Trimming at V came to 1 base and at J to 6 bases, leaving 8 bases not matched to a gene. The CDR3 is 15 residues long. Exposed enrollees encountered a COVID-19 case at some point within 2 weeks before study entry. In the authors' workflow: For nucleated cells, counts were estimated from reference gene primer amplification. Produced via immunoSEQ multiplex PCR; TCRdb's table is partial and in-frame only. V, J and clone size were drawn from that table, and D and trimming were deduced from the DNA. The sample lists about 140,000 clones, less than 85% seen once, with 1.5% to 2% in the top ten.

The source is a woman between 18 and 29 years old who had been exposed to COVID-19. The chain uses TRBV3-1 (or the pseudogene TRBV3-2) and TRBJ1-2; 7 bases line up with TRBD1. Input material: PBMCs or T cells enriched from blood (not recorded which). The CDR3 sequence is CASSQAGSGGNGYTF. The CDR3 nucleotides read TGTGCCAGCAGCCAAGCCGGCTCAGGGGGTAATGGCTACACCTTC.